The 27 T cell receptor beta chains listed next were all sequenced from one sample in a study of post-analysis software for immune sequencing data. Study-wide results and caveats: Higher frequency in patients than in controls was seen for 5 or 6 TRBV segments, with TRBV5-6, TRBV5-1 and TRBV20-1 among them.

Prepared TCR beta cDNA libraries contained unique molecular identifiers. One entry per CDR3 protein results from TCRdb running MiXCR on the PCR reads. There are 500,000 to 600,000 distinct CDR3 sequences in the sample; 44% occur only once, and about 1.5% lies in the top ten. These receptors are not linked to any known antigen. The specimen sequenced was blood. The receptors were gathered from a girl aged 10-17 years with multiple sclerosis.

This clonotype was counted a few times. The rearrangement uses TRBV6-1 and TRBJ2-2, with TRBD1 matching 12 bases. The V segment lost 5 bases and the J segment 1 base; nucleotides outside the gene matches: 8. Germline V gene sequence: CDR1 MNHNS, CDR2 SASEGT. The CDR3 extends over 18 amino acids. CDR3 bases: TGTGCCAGCAGTCAATTCGGGACAGGGGGCCTGAACACCGGGGAGCTGTTTTTT. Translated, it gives CASSQFGTGGLNTGELFF.

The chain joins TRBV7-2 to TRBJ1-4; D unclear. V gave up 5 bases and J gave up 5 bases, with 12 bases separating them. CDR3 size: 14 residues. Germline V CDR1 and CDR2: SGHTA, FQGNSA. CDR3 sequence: CASSPAGLNEKLFF. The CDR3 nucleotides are TGTGCCAGCAGCCCCGCCGGGTTGAATGAAAAACTGTTTTTT. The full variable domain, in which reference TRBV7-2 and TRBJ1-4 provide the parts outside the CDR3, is GAGVSQSPSNKVTEKGKDVELRCDPISGHTALYWYRQSLGQGLEFLIYFQGNSAPDKSGLPSDRFSAERTGGSVSTLTIQRTQQEDSAVYLCASSPAGLNEKLFFGSGTQLSVL.

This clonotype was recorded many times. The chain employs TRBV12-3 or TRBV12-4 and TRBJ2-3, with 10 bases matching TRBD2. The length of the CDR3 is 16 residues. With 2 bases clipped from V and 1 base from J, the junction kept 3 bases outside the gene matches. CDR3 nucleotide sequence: TGTGCCAGCAGTTTACGGCTAGCGGGGGGCACAGATACGCAGTATTTT. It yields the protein CASSLRLAGGTDTQYF.

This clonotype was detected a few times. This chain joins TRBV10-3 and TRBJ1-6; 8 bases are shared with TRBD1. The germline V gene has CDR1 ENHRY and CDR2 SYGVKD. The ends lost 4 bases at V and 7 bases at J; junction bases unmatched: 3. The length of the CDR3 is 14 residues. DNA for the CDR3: TGTGCCATCAGTGGGACAGGGTCGAATTCACCCCTCCACTTT. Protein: CAISGTGSNSPLHF.

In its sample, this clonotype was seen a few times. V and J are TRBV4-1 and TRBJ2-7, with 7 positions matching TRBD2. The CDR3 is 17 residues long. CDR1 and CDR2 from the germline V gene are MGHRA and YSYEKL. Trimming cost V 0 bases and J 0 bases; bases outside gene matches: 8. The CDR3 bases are TGCGCCAGCAGCCAAGATCGGGACGGGAGGATCTCCTACGAGCAGTACTTC. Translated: CASSQDRDGRISYEQYF.

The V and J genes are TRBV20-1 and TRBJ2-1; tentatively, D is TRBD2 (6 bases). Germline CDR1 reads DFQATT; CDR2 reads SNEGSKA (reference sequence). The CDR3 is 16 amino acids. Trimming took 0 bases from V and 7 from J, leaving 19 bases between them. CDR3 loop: CSARDWGAGYGNEQFF. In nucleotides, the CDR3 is TGCAGTGCTAGAGATTGGGGCGCGGGGTACGGTAATGAGCAGTTCTTC.

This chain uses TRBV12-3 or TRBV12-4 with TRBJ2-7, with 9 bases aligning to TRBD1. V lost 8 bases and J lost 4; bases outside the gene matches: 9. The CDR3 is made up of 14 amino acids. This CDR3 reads CASGVGTGFYEQYF. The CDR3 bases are TGTGCCAGCGGAGTCGGGACAGGGTTTTACGAGCAGTACTTC.

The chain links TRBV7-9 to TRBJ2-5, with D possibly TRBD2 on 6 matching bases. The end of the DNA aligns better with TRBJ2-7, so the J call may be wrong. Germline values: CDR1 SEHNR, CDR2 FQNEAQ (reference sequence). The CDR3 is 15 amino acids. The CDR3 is CASSARGESGYEQYF. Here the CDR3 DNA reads TGTGCCAGCAGCGCCCGCGGGGAGTCAGGATACGAGCAGTACTTC.

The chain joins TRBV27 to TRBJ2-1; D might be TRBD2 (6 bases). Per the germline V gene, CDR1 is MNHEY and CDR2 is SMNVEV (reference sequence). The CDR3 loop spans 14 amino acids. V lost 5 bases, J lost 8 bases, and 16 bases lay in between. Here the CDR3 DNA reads TGTGCCAGCAGTCCCTTCGGGGCGGGATATGAGCAGTTCTTC. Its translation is CASSPFGAGYEQFF.

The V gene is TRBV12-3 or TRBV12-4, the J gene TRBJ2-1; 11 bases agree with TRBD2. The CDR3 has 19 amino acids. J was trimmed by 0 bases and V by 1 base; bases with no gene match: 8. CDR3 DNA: TGTGCCAGCAGTTTAGGGCTAGCGGGAGGCCTGGGCTCCTACAATGAGCAGTTCTTC. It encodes CASSLGLAGGLGSYNEQFF.

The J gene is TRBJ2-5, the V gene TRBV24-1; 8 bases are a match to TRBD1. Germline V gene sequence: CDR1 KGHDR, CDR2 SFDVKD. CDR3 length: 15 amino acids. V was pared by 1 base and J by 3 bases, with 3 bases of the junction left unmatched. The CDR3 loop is CATSDLEQGEETQYF. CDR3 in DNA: TGTGCCACCAGTGATTTAGAACAGGGGGAAGAGACCCAGTACTTC.

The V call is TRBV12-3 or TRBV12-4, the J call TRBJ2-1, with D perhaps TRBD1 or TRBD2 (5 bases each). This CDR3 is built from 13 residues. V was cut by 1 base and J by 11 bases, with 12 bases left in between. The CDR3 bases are TGTGCCAGCAGTTTAGGTTCGGGACCTAAGCAGTTCTTC. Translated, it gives CASSLGSGPKQFF.

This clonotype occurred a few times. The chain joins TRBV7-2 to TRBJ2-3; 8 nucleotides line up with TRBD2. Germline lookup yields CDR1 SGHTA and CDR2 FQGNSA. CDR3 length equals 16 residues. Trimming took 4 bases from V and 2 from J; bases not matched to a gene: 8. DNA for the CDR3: TGTGCCAGCAGCTCAATACGGGGGGGGTCCACAGATACGCAGTATTTT. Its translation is CASSSIRGGSTDTQYF.

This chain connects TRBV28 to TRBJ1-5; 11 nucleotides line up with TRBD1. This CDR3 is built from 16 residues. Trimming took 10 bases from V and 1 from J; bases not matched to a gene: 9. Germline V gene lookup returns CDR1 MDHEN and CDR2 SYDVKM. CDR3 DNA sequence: TGTGCCACCTCGGACAGGGGGCAGGGGAGCAATCAGCCCCAGCATTTT. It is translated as CATSDRGQGSNQPQHF. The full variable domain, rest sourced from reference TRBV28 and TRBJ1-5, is DVKVTQSSRYLVKRTGEKVFLECVQDMDHENMFWYRQDPGLGLRLIYFSYDVKMKEKGDIPEGYSVSREKKERFSLILESASTNQTSMYLCATSDRGQGSNQPQHFGDGTRLSIL.

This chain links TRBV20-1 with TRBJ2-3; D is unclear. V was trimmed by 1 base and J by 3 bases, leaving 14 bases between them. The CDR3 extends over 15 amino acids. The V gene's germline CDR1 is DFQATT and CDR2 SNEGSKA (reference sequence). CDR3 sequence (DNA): TGCAGTGCTAGAGGTGGGCCAGGAGATACAGATACGCAGTATTTT. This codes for CSARGGPGDTDTQYF.

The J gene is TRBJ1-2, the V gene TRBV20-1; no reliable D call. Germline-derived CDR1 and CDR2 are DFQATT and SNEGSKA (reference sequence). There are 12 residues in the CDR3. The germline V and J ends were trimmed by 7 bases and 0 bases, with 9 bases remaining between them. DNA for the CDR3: TGCAGTGTCGGGAATGCTAACTATGGCTACACCTTC. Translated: CSVGNANYGYTF.

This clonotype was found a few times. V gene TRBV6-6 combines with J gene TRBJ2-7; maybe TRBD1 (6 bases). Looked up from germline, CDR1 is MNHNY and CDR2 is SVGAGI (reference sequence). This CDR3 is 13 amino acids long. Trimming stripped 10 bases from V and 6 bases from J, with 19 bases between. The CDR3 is CANARGQWFEQYF. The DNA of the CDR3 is TGTGCCAATGCCAGGGGTCAGTGGTTCGAGCAGTACTTC.

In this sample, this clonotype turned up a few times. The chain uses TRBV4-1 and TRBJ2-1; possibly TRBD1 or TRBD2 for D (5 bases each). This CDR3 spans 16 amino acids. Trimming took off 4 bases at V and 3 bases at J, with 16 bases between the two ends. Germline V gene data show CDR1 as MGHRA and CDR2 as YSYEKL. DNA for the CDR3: TGCGCCAGCAGCCCGACGGAGGTTGGGGGCTACAATGAGCAGTTCTTC. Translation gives CASSPTEVGGYNEQFF.

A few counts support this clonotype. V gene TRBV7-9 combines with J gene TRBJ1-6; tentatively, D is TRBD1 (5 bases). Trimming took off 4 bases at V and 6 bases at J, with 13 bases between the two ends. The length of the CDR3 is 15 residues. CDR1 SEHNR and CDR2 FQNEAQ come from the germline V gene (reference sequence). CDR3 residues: CASSSAGPRNSPLHF. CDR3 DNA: TGTGCCAGCAGCTCAGCGGGGCCGCGTAATTCACCCCTCCACTTT.

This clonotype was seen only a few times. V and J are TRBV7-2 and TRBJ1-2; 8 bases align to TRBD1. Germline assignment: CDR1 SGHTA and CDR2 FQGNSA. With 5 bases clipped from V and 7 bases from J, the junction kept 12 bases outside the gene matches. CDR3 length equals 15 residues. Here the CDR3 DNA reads TGTGCCAGCAGCCCATCAACAGGGGGACTGGGTGGCTACACCTTC. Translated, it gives CASSPSTGGLGGYTF. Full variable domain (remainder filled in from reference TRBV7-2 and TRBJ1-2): GAGVSQSPSNKVTEKGKDVELRCDPISGHTALYWYRQSLGQGLEFLIYFQGNSAPDKSGLPSDRFSAERTGGSVSTLTIQRTQQEDSAVYLCASSPSTGGLGGYTFGSGTRLTVV.

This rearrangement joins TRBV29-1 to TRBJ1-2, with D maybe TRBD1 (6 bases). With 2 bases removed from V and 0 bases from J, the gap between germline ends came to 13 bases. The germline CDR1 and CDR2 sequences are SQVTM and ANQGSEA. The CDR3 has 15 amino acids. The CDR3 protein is CSVENWGRPNYGYTF. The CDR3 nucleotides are TGCAGCGTTGAAAACTGGGGGCGCCCTAACTATGGCTACACCTTC.

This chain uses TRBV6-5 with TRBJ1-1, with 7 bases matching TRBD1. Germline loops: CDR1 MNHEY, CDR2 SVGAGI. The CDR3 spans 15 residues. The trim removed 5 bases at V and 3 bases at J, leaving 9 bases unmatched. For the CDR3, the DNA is TGTGCCAGCAGTCCAGGGGGGGAGGTGTACACTGAAGCTTTCTTT. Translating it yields CASSPGGEVYTEAFF.

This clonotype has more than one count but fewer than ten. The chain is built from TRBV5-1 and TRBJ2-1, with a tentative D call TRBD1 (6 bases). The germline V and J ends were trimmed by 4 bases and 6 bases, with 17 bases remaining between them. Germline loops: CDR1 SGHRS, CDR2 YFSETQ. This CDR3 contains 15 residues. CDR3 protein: CASSIYRAVFNEQFF. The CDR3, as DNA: TGCGCCAGCAGCATATACAGGGCGGTGTTCAATGAGCAGTTCTTC.

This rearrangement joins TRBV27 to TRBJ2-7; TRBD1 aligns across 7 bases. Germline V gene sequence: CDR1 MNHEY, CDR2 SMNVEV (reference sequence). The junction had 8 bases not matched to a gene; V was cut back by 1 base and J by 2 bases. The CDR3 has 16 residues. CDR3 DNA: TGTGCCAGCAGTTTATATGGGACAGAAATTCCCTACGAGCAGTACTTC. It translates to CASSLYGTEIPYEQYF.

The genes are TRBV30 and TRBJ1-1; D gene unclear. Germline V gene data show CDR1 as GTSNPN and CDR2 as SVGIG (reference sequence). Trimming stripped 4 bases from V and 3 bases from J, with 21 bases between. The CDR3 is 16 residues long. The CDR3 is CAWISVRPSRDTEAFF. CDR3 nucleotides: TGTGCCTGGATATCGGTCCGACCCTCTCGGGACACTGAAGCTTTCTTT.

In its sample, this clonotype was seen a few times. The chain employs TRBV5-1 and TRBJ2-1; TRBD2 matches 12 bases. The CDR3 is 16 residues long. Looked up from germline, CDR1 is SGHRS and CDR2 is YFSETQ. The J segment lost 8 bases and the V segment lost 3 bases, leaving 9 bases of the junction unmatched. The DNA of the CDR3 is TGCGCCAGCAGCTCCAGAACTAGCGGGAGGTTCCATGAGCAGTTCTTC. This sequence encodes CASSSRTSGRFHEQFF.

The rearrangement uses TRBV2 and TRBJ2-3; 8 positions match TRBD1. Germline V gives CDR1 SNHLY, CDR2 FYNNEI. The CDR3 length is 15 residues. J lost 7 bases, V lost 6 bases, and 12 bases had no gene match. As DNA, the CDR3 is TGTGCCAGCAGGCTGGGACAGGCTTCGACATATACGCAGTATTTT. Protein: CASRLGQASTYTQYF.